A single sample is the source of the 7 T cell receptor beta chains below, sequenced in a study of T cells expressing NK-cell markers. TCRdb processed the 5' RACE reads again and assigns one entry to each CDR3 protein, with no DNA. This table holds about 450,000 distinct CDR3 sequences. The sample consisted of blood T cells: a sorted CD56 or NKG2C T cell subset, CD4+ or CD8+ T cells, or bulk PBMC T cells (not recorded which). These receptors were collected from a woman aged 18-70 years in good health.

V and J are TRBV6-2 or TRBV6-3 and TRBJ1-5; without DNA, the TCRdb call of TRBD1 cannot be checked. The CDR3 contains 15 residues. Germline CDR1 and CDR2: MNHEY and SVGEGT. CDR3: CASSFRGPGNQPQHF.

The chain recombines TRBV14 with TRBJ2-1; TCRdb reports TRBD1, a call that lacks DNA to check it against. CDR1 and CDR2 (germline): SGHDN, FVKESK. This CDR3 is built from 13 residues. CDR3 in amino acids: CASSPGLANEQFF. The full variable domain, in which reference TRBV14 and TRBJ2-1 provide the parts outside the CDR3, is EAGVTQFPSHSVIEKGQTVTLRCDPISGHDNLYWYRRVMGKEIKFLLHFVKESKQDESGMPNNRFLAERTGGTYSTLKVQPAELEDSGVYFCASSPGLANEQFFGPGTRLTVL.

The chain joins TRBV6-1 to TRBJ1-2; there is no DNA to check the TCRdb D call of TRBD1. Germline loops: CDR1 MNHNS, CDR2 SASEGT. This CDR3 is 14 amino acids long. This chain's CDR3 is CASSPAQGNYGYTF.

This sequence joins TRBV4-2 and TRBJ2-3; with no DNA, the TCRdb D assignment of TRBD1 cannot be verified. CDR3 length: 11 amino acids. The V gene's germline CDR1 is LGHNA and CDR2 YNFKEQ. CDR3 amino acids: CATHRGDTQYF.

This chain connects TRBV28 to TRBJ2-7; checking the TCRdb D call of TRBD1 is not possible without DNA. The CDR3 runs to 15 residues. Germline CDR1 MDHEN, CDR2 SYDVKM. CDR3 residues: CASNPGGTGHYEQYF. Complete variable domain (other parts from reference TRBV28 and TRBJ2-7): DVKVTQSSRYLVKRTGEKVFLECVQDMDHENMFWYRQDPGLGLRLIYFSYDVKMKEKGDIPEGYSVSREKKERFSLILESASTNQTSMYLCASNPGGTGHYEQYFGPGTRLTVT.

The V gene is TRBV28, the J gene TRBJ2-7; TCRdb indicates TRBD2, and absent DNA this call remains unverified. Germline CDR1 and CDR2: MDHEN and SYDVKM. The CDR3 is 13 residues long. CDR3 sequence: CASSPGPTGEQYF.

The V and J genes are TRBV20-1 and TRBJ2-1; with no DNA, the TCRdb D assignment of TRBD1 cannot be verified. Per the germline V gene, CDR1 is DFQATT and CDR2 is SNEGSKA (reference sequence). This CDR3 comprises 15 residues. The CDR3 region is CSGNRMGQGWDEQFF.